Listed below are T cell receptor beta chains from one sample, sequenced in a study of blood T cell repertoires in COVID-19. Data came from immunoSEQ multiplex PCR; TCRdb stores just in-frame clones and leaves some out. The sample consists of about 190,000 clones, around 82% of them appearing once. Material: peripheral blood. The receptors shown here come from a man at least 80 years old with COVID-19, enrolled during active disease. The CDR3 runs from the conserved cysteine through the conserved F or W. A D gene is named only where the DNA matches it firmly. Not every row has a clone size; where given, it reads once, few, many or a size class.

TGTGCCAGCAGGATTGACAGGGGCACTGGAAACACCATATATTTT	CASRIDRGTGNTIYF	TRBV2	TRBJ1-3	once	TRBD1
TGCGCCAGCAGTCACCTAAACCAAAACAGGGGACCCTATGGCTACACCTTC	CASSHLNQNRGPYGYTF	TRBV23-1	TRBJ1-2	.	TRBD1
TGTGCCAGTAGTATAGGGACAGGCGTGAACACCGGGGAGCTGTTTTTT	CASSIGTGVNTGELFF	TRBV19	TRBJ2-2	.	TRBD1
TGTGCCAGCTCACAGGACAGGACACCAAATGAAAAACTGTTTTTT	CASSQDRTPNEKLFF	TRBV18	TRBJ1-4	.	TRBD1
TGTGCCAGCAGTGAAAGGCAGGGAGGCTCACCCCTCCACTTT	CASSERQGGSPLHF	TRBV2	TRBJ1-6	.	.
TGTGCCAGCAGCGCCCAGCAGGGGGGCTCCTACGAGCAGTACTTC	CASSAQQGGSYEQYF	TRBV7-6	TRBJ2-7	.	.
TGTGCCATCAGTGAGTCGATTGGGCAGTTTAATTCACCCCTCCACTTT	CAISESIGQFNSPLHF	TRBV10-3	TRBJ1-6	few	.
TGTGCCAGCAGGGAGTTTGAGACAGGGACGGGCGAGCAGTACTTC	CASREFETGTGEQYF	TRBV2	TRBJ2-7	once	TRBD1
TGTGCCAGCAGTGAACTGAGGACAGGGGGGCTTTCTGAAGCTTTCTTT	CASSELRTGGLSEAFF	TRBV6-1	TRBJ1-1	.	TRBD1
TGTGCCAGCAGCTCAGGGGCGGGCGGCTACACCTTC	CASSSGAGGYTF	TRBV7-2	TRBJ1-2	.	.
TGTGCCGCCAGTGGGCAGCGTACCTACAATGAGCAGTTCTTC	CAASGQRTYNEQFF	TRBV10-3	TRBJ2-1	.	.
TGCGCCAGCAGCTTGGAGGGGAGCACAGATACGCAGTATTTT	CASSLEGSTDTQYF	TRBV5-1	TRBJ2-3	.	.
TGTGCCAGCAGCTTACTTGACAGGGGGCGCGGCTACACCTTC	CASSLLDRGRGYTF	TRBV5-8	TRBJ1-2	.	TRBD1
TGTGCCAGCAGTCGGGTTGGGACAGGGGGGAACACTGAAGCTTTCTTT	CASSRVGTGGNTEAFF	TRBV2	TRBJ1-1	.	TRBD1
TGCGCCAGCAGCGTAACAGGGGCTGGAAACACCATATATTTT	CASSVTGAGNTIYF	TRBV5-1	TRBJ1-3	.	TRBD1
TGTGCCACGTCCGATGGGCGGGTCCCCTTGGGAGGTGAGCAGTTCTTC	CATSDGRVPLGGEQFF	TRBV15	TRBJ2-1	.	.